This TCR beta chain emerged from a study of blood T cells in healthy people across ages. There are 15 residues in the CDR3. V dropped 6 bases and J dropped 0 bases, with 14 bases sitting between them. This clonotype was seen more than once but under ten times. A second PCR, run for about 7 to 12 cycles, used a sample-barcoded 5' primer plus a J-beta primer mix. Each CDR3 protein is one row after TCRdb ran MiXCR on the 5' RACE reads. The sample carries roughly 1,500,000 distinct CDR3 sequences, 42% recorded once. The genes are TRBV12-3 or TRBV12-4 and TRBJ2-5, with a tentative D call TRBD1 (6 bases). Source material: blood. The sequence derives from a woman younger than 35 in good health. Here the CDR3 DNA reads TGTGCCAGCAGGGGGACACCCATGTACCAAGAGACCCAGTACTTC. It codes for CASRGTPMYQETQYF.